The T cell receptor (beta chain) under discussion was sequenced for a study of cytomegalovirus exposure and HLA in healthy donors (TCRdb year 2017). Background for the entire study: A later analysis indicated that the 120 validation repertoires were generated on the platform also employed for the approximately 700 repertoires of the first cohort. Along with the roughly 670-subject first cohort, a separate validation cohort of over 90 different subjects was used. The study aimed to test whether cataloging public T cell receptors could reveal signatures of past pathogen exposure. To predict cytomegalovirus infection status, the study brought together high-throughput TCR immunosequencing, statistical association of individual TCRs with disease status, and machine learning. Overall study outcomes, separate from this receptor: Cytomegalovirus status was reported to be diagnosed by the classifier with high specificity and sensitivity in both the original and validation cohorts. Across donors, most TCR sequences were observed very rarely, whereas some public TCRs were present in many individuals. The study gave a list of 150 to 200 TCR beta chains associated with cytomegalovirus. It was suggested by the authors that the approach could potentially be generalized to other disease states and immunological phenotypes. The validation cohort had no HLA typing available for a later analysis, so co-occurrence within that cohort was assessed over all 130 or so repertoires. A few of the identified cytomegalovirus-associated TCR beta chains were confirmed in vitro to be specific for cytomegalovirus antigens. A later analysis found that TCRs clustered in the first cohort also tended to co-occur in the 130 or so validation repertoires, with 90% to 95% of cluster scores above 0.

The CDR1 and CDR2 encoded by the germline V gene are SNHLY and FYNNEI. V is clipped by 6 bases and J by 1 base, and the sequence between their germline boundaries is 12 bases long. The CDR3 runs 14 residues from the cysteine to the phenylalanine. Of the read, only the CDR3 DNA is kept; its 42 bases are in frame from base 1. On this clone: Its antigen has not been determined. No base quality information exists; no much larger clone differs at one position.

Donors formed part of the validation cohort, which comprised about 120 subjects and was distinct from the first cohort of 690 or so subjects. The library was produced with the immunoSEQ multiplex PCR assay. The paper's data handling went like this. A statistical classification framework was built for diagnosing cytomegalovirus status from the catalog of TCR beta chain sequences. The table comes from immuneACCESS by way of TCRdb, which keeps in-frame sequences with V and J called. Part of the clones is missing from these tables; in studies checked, under half for an unresolved V gene and the rest for unknown reasons. V and J calls and clone size are those listed in that table; D and trimming were worked out from the DNA. This sample holds roughly 220,000 clones; approximately 88% were observed only once. More than 13% of the sample comes from the top ten.

The sample taken for sequencing was PBMCs. The chain couples TRBV2 to TRBJ1-1; the D gene remains uncertain. The TCR originated in a woman aged 30 to 39 in good health and CMV-seropositive. The CDR3 region: CASSLITQNTEAFF. The DNA sequence reads TGTGCCAGCAGCTTGATCACCCAGAACACTGAAGCTTTCTTT.